This T cell receptor (beta chain) was profiled in a study of beta chain features in type 1 diabetes. The collection from each donor was one heparinised blood draw averaging roughly 0.12 L. Turning to this clone: Its target is unknown.

Reverse transcribing all isolated RNA meant expressed TCRB transcripts were sequenced. Profiled with immunoSEQ multiplex PCR; TCRdb holds only in-frame clones, not every one. In the table there are around 250,000 clones, 27% of which are singletons. CDR3 size: 14 residues. Germline V lookup: CDR1 MNHNY, CDR2 SVGAGI (reference sequence). The V and J ends lost 2 bases and 4 bases respectively, with 9 bases between them. The study, taken as a whole, reports: All four CD4+ subsets from Type 1 diabetes patients carried moderately but significantly shorter TCRB CDR3s. Junctions at VDJ sites from type 1 diabetes patients had fewer insertions and more deletions. It was not settled here whether HLA type affects TCRB rearrangement.

The chain combines TRBV6-6 with TRBJ2-1; D perhaps matches TRBD2 (6 bases). The specimen was central memory CD4+ T cells from blood. The sequence was collected from a man younger than 40 in good health. The DNA for the CDR3 is TGTGCCAGCAGTTACGGCGGGGTTTACAATGAGCAGTTCTTC. Its protein product is CASSYGGVYNEQFF.